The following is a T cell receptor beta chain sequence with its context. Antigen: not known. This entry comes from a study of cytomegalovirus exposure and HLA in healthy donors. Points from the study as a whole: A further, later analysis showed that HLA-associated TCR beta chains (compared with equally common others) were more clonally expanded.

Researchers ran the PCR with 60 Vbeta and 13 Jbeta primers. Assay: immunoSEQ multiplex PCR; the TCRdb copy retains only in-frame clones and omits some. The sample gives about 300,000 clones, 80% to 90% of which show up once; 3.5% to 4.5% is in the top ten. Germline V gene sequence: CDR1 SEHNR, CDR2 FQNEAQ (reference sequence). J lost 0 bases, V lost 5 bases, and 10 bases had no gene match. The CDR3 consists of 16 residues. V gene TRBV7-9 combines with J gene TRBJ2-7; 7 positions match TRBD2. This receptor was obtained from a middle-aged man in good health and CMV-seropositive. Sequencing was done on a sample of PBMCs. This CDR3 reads CASSPETSRHSYEQYF. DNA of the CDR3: TGTGCCAGCAGCCCCGAGACTAGCCGACACTCCTACGAGCAGTACTTC.